The source of this T cell receptor beta chain is a study of monozygotic twins with cystic fibrosis. The protocol was immunoSEQ multiplex PCR, while the TCRdb copy is restricted to in-frame clones and leaves out a portion. The data contain more than 30,000 clones, roughly 97% of them singletons. This CDR3 is 17 amino acids long. Germline V gives CDR1 SGHRS, CDR2 YFSETQ. Trimming pared 3 bases from V and 3 bases from J, leaving 22 bases between. The specimen sequenced was blood. This TCR was sampled from a girl aged 2 to 10 with cystic fibrosis. V usage is TRBV5-1 and J usage is TRBJ2-7; D is possibly TRBD2 (5 bases). CDR3 nucleotides: TGCGCCAGCAGCTCGCGACCACGGGGAGAGTGGGACTACGAGCAGTACTTC. Protein product: CASSSRPRGEWDYEQYF.